These 29 T cell receptor beta chains were all obtained from the same sample, sequenced in a study of T-cell memory formation after mild COVID-19. TCRdb passed the 5' RACE reads through MiXCR, listing each CDR3 protein once. This table holds around 320,000 distinct CDR3 sequences, approximately 15% found once. Sequenced input: PBMCs or a T cell subset sorted from them (not recorded which). These receptors all come from a man aged 18 to 29 who had mild COVID-19 (a few samples of this study predate the infection). Cell type and time point are not known.

This clonotype was picked up a small number of times. V is TRBV7-2 and J is TRBJ2-3, with D uncertain. Germline V CDR1 and CDR2: SGHTA, FQGNSA. With 5 bases removed from V and 5 bases from J, the gap between germline ends came to 5 bases. CDR3 size: 11 residues. DNA of the CDR3: TGTGCCAGCAGCAAACTAGATACGCAGTATTTT. As protein: CASSKLDTQYF.

CDR3 coding DNA: TGTGCCAGCAGCGCCTGGACCCCGGGACTAGCGGGGGCCAGAGTGGGGGAGCTGTTTTTT. Protein: CASSAWTPGLAGARVGELFF. V gene TRBV9 combines with J gene TRBJ2-2, with 14 positions matching TRBD2. CDR1 and CDR2 from the germline V gene are SGDLS and YYNGEE. This CDR3 comprises 20 residues. Losses at the gene ends were 3 bases for V and 8 bases for J; bases not matched to a gene: 18.

This chain joins TRBV7-3 and TRBJ2-5; unclear D gene. V was trimmed by 1 base and J by 1 base, leaving 4 bases between them. The germline gives CDR1 SGHTA, CDR2 FQGTGA. This CDR3 spans 13 amino acids. Here the CDR3 DNA reads TGTGCCAGCAGCTTAATGGCCCAAGAGACCCAGTACTTC. Amino acids: CASSLMAQETQYF.

This clonotype was seen a few times. This rearrangement joins TRBV19 to TRBJ2-2; D gene uncertain. CDR3 size: 17 residues. CDR1 and CDR2 (germline): LNHDA, SQIVND (reference sequence). Trimming removed 3 bases at V and 5 bases at J, with 19 bases between. In nucleotides, the CDR3 is TGTGCCAGTAGTATCTTGCCCAACAGATATACAACCGGGGAGCTGTTTTTT. Protein product: CASSILPNRYTTGELFF.

The chain uses TRBV7-3 and TRBJ2-2; 9 nucleotides line up with TRBD1. This CDR3 is built from 15 residues. Trimming at V came to 5 bases and at J to 4 bases, leaving 5 bases not matched to a gene. Germline CDR1 is SGHTA and CDR2 is FQGTGA. For the CDR3, the DNA is TGTGCCAGCAGCAAAGGACAGGGGAGCACCGGGGAGCTGTTTTTT. This codes for CASSKGQGSTGELFF.

There are a few counts of this clonotype. This rearrangement joins TRBV14 to TRBJ1-2; possible D gene TRBD1, 5 bases. CDR1 SGHDN and CDR2 FVKESK come from the germline V gene. The CDR3 spans 13 residues. V was pared by 3 bases and J by 1 base, with 6 bases between. CDR3 sequence (DNA): TGTGCCAGCAGCCAGGGGGTTAACTATGGCTACACCTTC. Translation: CASSQGVNYGYTF.

The rearrangement joins TRBV24-1 to TRBJ2-7; D is perhaps TRBD1 or TRBD2 (5 bases each). V was shortened by 5 bases and J by 3 bases, with 22 bases between the two germline ends. CDR1 KGHDR and CDR2 SFDVKD come from the germline V gene. The CDR3 has 17 residues. The CDR3: CATSGGKKVTPLYEQYV. CDR3 bases: TGTGCCACCAGTGGGGGGAAGAAGGTTACACCGCTCTACGAGCAGTACGTC.

The chain carries TRBV20-1 and TRBJ2-7; D tentatively reads TRBD1 or TRBD2 (5 bases each). CDR1 and CDR2 (germline): DFQATT, SNEGSKA (reference sequence). Trimming stripped 1 base from V and 5 bases from J, with 15 bases between. The CDR3 is made up of 14 amino acids. The CDR3 is CSARVSGAPDEQYF. DNA for the CDR3: TGCAGTGCTAGAGTATCCGGGGCCCCGGACGAGCAGTACTTC.

This chain connects TRBV5-1 to TRBJ2-1, with a tentative D call TRBD1 (5 bases). The CDR3 spans 18 residues. The germline V gene encodes CDR1 SGHRS and CDR2 YFSETQ. Trimming pared 4 bases from V and 0 bases from J, leaving 20 bases between. CDR3 residues: CASSPRPAGSSSYNEQFF. As DNA, the CDR3 is TGCGCCAGCAGCCCCCGCCCGGCAGGGTCTAGCTCCTACAATGAGCAGTTCTTC.

V and J are TRBV12-3 or TRBV12-4 and TRBJ2-7; 9 bases align to TRBD1. V lost 8 bases, J lost 3 bases, and 20 bases stayed unmatched. The CDR3 has 18 residues. CDR3 DNA: TGTGCCAGCCCGTCACCGAACTTACAGGGGGCTTTCTGCTACGAGCAGTACGTC. This codes for CASPSPNLQGAFCYEQYV.

The chain recombines TRBV7-2 with TRBJ2-5, with TRBD2 identical over 10 bases. This CDR3 comprises 16 residues. Trimming at V came to 5 bases and at J to 2 bases, leaving 8 bases not matched to a gene. Germline V lookup: CDR1 SGHTA, CDR2 FQGNSA. CDR3 nucleotide sequence: TGTGCCAGCAGCCCAGGGGCACTAGCGGGGCAAGAGACCCAGTACTTC. Residues: CASSPGALAGQETQYF.

This clonotype was picked up many times. The chain links TRBV7-8 to TRBJ2-7, with D hard to call. The CDR3 covers 13 residues. Germline V lookup: CDR1 SGHVS, CDR2 FQNEAQ. V was trimmed by 4 bases and J by 1 base, leaving 8 bases between them. The CDR3 sequence is CASSSTVSYEQYV. In nucleotides, the CDR3 is TGTGCCAGCAGCTCCACAGTGTCCTACGAGCAGTACGTC.

The CDR3 sequence: CASSPRRGNEQFF. The DNA for the CDR3 is TGCGCCAGCAGTCCCCGGAGGGGGAATGAGCAGTTCTTC. J is TRBJ2-1 and V is TRBV5-1; D could derive from TRBD1 or TRBD2 (6 bases each). V was clipped by 5 bases and J by 7 bases, with 13 bases between them. The CDR3 is 13 amino acids. The V gene's germline CDR1 is SGHRS and CDR2 YFSETQ.

This clonotype was counted only a few times. J is TRBJ2-5 and V is TRBV3-1; tentatively, D is TRBD1 (5 bases). This CDR3 is 16 amino acids long. Germline assignment: CDR1 LGHDT and CDR2 YNNKEL (reference sequence). The germline V and J ends were trimmed by 0 bases and 0 bases, with 11 bases remaining between them. The CDR3 here is CASSQEGQTYQETQYF. DNA for the CDR3: TGTGCCAGCAGCCAAGAGGGGCAGACGTACCAAGAGACCCAGTACTTC.

This clonotype was observed many times. This rearrangement joins TRBV7-6 to TRBJ2-1, with 8 bases that match TRBD2. The CDR3 is 15 residues long. The V gene end was trimmed by 2 bases and the J gene end by 4 bases; junction bases not matched to a gene: 4. The germline V gene has CDR1 SGHVS and CDR2 FNYEAQ. In DNA, the CDR3 is TGTGCCAGCAGCTTAAGCGGGAGCTTGTACAATGAGCAGTTCTTC. Encoded protein: CASSLSGSLYNEQFF. The variable domain in full, with the rest retrieved from reference TRBV7-6 and TRBJ2-1, is GAGVSQSPRYKVTKRGQDVALRCDPISGHVSLYWYRQALGQGPEFLTYFNYEAQQDKSGLPNDRFSAERPEGSISTLTIQRTEQRDSAMYRCASSLSGSLYNEQFFGPGTRLTVL.

The chain links TRBV15 to TRBJ1-1, with D unclear. In germline, CDR1 is LNHNV, CDR2 YYDKDF (reference sequence). This CDR3 contains 14 residues. Trimming removed 0 bases at V and 4 bases at J, with 9 bases between. The CDR3 sequence is CATSREKVLTEAFF. The CDR3 coding sequence is TGTGCCACCAGCAGAGAAAAAGTTCTCACTGAAGCTTTCTTT.

This clonotype was seen a handful of times. The chain links TRBV23-1 to TRBJ2-1; tentatively, D is TRBD1 (5 bases). TRBV23-1 is designated an ORF whose function remains uncertain. The CDR3 spans 15 residues. Trimming stripped 4 bases from V and 4 bases from J, with 14 bases between. CDR3 in amino acids: CASSLKWGPYNEQFF. DNA of the CDR3: TGCGCCAGCAGTCTAAAGTGGGGCCCATACAATGAGCAGTTCTTC.

This clonotype showed up just a few times. The chain combines TRBV7-9 with TRBJ1-1; unclear D gene. The germline V gene encodes CDR1 SEHNR and CDR2 FQNEAQ (reference sequence). The V gene lost 5 bases and the J gene lost 4 bases, with 17 bases spanning the gap. The CDR3 loop spans 15 amino acids. The DNA for the CDR3 is TGTGCCAGCAGCCCGGACCCGGGGTTCGGCACTGAAGCTTTCTTT. Translation: CASSPDPGFGTEAFF. The full variable domain, its missing parts supplied by reference TRBV7-9 and TRBJ1-1, is DTGVSQNPRHKITKRGQNVTFRCDPISEHNRLYWYRQTLGQGPEFLTYFQNEAQLEKSRLLSDRFSAERPKGSFSTLEIQRTEQGDSAMYLCASSPDPGFGTEAFFGQGTRLTVV.

In its sample, this clonotype was seen a few times. The chain is built from TRBV19 and TRBJ2-5; the match to TRBD2 covers 8 bases. The germline CDR1 and CDR2 sequences are LNHDA and SQIVND (reference sequence). This CDR3 region has 15 residues. J lost 5 bases, V lost 6 bases, and 11 bases had no gene match. This CDR3 reads CASSPRSGESETQYF. In DNA, the CDR3 is TGTGCCAGTAGCCCGCGTAGCGGGGAATCGGAGACCCAGTACTTC. The full variable domain, in which reference TRBV19 and TRBJ2-5 provide the parts outside the CDR3, is DGGITQSPKYLFRKEGQNVTLSCEQNLNHDAMYWYRQDPGQGLRLIYYSQIVNDFQKGDIAEGYSVSREKKESFPLTVTSAQKNPTAFYLCASSPRSGESETQYFGPGTRLLVL.

There are a few counts of this clonotype. The V gene is TRBV20-1, the J gene TRBJ2-1; possibly TRBD2 for D (5 bases). This CDR3 comprises 15 residues. Trimming took 3 bases from V and 2 from J, leaving 14 bases between them. Germline V gene sequence: CDR1 DFQATT, CDR2 SNEGSKA (reference sequence). The CDR3 is CSASSDSSPYNEQFF. CDR3 in DNA: TGCAGTGCTAGTAGCGACTCATCACCCTACAATGAGCAGTTCTTC.

This chain joins TRBV7-2 and TRBJ2-5; 14 bases are a match to TRBD2. CDR1 and CDR2 from the germline V gene are SGHTA and FQGNSA. This CDR3 is 16 amino acids long. V was clipped by 4 bases and J by 7 bases; unmatched bases: 8. Here the CDR3 DNA reads TGTGCCAGCAGCTATCCGGGACTAGCGGGGGTTGGGACCCAGTACTTC. Its protein is CASSYPGLAGVGTQYF.

In its sample, this clonotype was seen once. CDR3 sequence reads: CASSEDIYGYTF. The CDR3 DNA follows: TGTGCCAGCAGTGAAGACATCTATGGCTACACCTTC. The J gene is TRBJ1-2, the V gene TRBV2; D is ambiguous. This CDR3 has 12 amino acids. The V end lost 1 base, the J end lost 4 bases, and 4 bases lay between the germline ends. CDR1 and CDR2 from the germline V gene are SNHLY and FYNNEI. The whole variable domain, filled in from reference TRBV2 and TRBJ1-2, reads EPEVTQTPSHQVTQMGQEVILRCVPISNHLYFYWYRQILGQKVEFLVSFYNNEISEKSEIFDDQFSVERPDGSNFTLKIRSTKLEDSAMYFCASSEDIYGYTFGSGTRLTVV.

V and J are TRBV20-1 and TRBJ1-2; maybe TRBD1 (5 bases). This CDR3 is 12 amino acids long. V shed 6 bases and J shed 0 bases, with 8 bases lying between them. The germline gives CDR1 DFQATT, CDR2 SNEGSKA (reference sequence). CDR3 region: CSALTANYGYTF. The CDR3 DNA reads TGCAGTGCGCTGACAGCTAACTATGGCTACACCTTC.

This clonotype occurred a few times. This chain joins TRBV4-1 and TRBJ2-1; 7 nucleotides align to TRBD2. In germline, CDR1 is MGHRA, CDR2 YSYEKL. The CDR3 has 15 amino acids. V shed 0 bases, J shed 6 bases, and the junction held 5 bases outside the gene matches. This CDR3 reads CASSQEGLVANEQFF. The CDR3 DNA reads as TGCGCCAGCAGCCAAGAAGGACTAGTAGCCAATGAGCAGTTCTTC.

This clonotype has just a few counts. The chain links TRBV6-5 to TRBJ1-2; 7 bases are a match to TRBD1. Germline CDR1 reads MNHEY; CDR2 reads SVGAGI. V was pared by 2 bases and J by 8 bases, with 5 bases of the junction left unmatched. The CDR3 length is 13 residues. Written as DNA, the CDR3 is TGTGCCAGCAGTTACCAGACAGGGACCGGCTACACCTTC. Translation gives CASSYQTGTGYTF.

This clonotype turned up a few times. This chain joins TRBV5-6 and TRBJ1-1; D might be TRBD1 (5 bases). Germline V gene sequence: CDR1 SGHDT, CDR2 YYEEEE. CDR3 length: 14 amino acids. Trimming removed 2 bases at V and 5 bases at J, with 13 bases between. The CDR3 loop reads CASSFIQGWTEAFF. As DNA, the CDR3 is TGTGCCAGCAGCTTTATCCAGGGATGGACTGAAGCTTTCTTT.

This chain joins TRBV7-9 and TRBJ1-2; D might be TRBD1 (5 bases). Trimming stripped 3 bases from V and 8 bases from J, with 13 bases between. Germline CDR1 SEHNR, CDR2 FQNEAQ (reference sequence). CDR3 length: 13 residues. The CDR3 region is CASSFSGAQGYTF. CDR3 bases: TGTGCCAGCAGCTTTTCCGGGGCACAAGGCTACACCTTC. Supplemented by reference TRBV7-9 and TRBJ1-2, the full variable domain reads DTGVSQNPRHKITKRGQNVTFRCDPISEHNRLYWYRQTLGQGPEFLTYFQNEAQLEKSRLLSDRFSAERPKGSFSTLEIQRTEQGDSAMYLCASSFSGAQGYTFGSGTRLTVV.

This clonotype appeared a few times. V is TRBV5-1 and J is TRBJ1-2; D not certain. The CDR3 consists of 15 residues. Per the germline V gene, CDR1 is SGHRS and CDR2 is YFSETQ. V lost 4 bases to trimming and J lost 3 bases, with 16 bases between them. CDR3 DNA: TGCGCCAGCAGCACAACGGGGTTAGGCCACTATGGCTACACCTTC. Its translation is CASSTTGLGHYGYTF. Based on the CDR3 plus reference TRBV5-1 and TRBJ1-2, the full variable domain is KAGVTQTPRYLIKTRGQQVTLSCSPISGHRSVSWYQQTPGQGLQFLFEYFSETQRNKGNFPGRFSGRQFSNSRSEMNVSTLELGDSALYLCASSTTGLGHYGYTFGSGTRLTVV.

This clonotype was detected only a few times. This rearrangement joins TRBV27 to TRBJ2-1, with 7 bases lining up with TRBD1. J lost 6 bases, V lost 5 bases, and 4 bases had no gene match. Germline V gene data show CDR1 as MNHEY and CDR2 as SMNVEV (reference sequence). The CDR3 spans 13 residues. The CDR3 DNA reads as TGTGCCAGCAGTATCCCAGGGGGCAATGAGCAGTTCTTC. It translates to CASSIPGGNEQFF.